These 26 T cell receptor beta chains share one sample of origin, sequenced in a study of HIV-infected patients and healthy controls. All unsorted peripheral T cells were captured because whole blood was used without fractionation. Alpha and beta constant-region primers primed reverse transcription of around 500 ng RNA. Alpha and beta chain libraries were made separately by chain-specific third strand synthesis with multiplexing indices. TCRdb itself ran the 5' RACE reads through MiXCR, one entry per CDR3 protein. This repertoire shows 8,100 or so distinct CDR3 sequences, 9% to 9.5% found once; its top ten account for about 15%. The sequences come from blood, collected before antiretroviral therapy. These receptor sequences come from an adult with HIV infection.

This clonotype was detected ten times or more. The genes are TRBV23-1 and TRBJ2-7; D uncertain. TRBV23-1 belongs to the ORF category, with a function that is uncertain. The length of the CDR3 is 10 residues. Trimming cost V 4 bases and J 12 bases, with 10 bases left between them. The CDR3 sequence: CASSRPVPYF. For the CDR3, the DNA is TGCGCCAGCAGTCGCCCCGTTCCGTACTTC.

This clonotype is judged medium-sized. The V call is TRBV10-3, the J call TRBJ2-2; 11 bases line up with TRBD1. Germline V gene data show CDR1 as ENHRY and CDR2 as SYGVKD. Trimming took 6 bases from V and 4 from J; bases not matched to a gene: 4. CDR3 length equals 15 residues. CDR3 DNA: TGTGCCATCAGACCCGGGACAGGGGGCACCGGGGAGCTGTTTTTT. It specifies CAIRPGTGGTGELFF.

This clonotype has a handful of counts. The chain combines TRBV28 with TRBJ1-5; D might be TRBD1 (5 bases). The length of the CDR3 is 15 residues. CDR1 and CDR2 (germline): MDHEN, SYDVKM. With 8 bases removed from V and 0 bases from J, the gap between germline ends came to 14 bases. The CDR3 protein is CASRVGDYSNQPQHF. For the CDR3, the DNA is TGTGCCAGCCGAGTGGGGGATTATAGCAATCAGCCCCAGCATTTT. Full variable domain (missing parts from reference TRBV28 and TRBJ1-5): DVKVTQSSRYLVKRTGEKVFLECVQDMDHENMFWYRQDPGLGLRLIYFSYDVKMKEKGDIPEGYSVSREKKERFSLILESASTNQTSMYLCASRVGDYSNQPQHFGDGTRLSIL.

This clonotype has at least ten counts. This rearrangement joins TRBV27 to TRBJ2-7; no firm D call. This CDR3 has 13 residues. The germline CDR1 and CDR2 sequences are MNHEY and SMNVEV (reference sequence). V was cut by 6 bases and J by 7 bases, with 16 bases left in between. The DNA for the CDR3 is TGTGCCAGCAGATCTCTTTCAGGATGGGAGCAGTACTTC. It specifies CASRSLSGWEQYF.

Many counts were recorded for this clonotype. This CDR3 is CASTEQGPNYGYTF. The CDR3 DNA follows: TGTGCCAGCACCGAACAGGGGCCTAACTATGGCTACACCTTC. This chain joins TRBV28 and TRBJ1-2; 7 nucleotides agree with TRBD1. Germline-derived CDR1 and CDR2 are MDHEN and SYDVKM. This CDR3 has 14 residues. The ends lost 7 bases at V and 0 bases at J; junction bases unmatched: 5.

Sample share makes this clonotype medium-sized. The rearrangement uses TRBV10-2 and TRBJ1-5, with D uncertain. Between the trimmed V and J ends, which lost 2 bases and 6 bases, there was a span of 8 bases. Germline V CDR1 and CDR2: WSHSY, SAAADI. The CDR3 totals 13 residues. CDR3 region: CASSEGTFQPQHF. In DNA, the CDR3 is TGCGCCAGCAGTGAGGGAACCTTTCAGCCCCAGCATTTT.

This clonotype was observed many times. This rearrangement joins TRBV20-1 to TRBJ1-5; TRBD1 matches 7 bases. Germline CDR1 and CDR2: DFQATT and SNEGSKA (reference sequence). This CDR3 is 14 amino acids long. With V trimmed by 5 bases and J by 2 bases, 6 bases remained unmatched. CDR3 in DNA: TGCAGTGCTGGTCTCCAGGGGGGCAATCAGCCCCAGCATTTT. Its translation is CSAGLQGGNQPQHF.

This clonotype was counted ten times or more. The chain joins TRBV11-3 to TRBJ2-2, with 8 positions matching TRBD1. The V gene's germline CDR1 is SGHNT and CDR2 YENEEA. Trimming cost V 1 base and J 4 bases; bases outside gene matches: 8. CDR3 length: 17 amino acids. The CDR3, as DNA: TGTGCCAGCAGCTTAGTGCCCCAGGGGGCGCGCACCGGGGAGCTGTTTTTT. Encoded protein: CASSLVPQGARTGELFF.

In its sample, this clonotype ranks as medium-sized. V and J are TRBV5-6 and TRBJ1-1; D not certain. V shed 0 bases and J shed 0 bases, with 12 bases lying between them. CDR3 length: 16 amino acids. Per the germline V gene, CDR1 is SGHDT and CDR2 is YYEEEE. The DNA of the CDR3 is TGTGCCAGCAGCTTGGACGGCAGAAGAATGAACACTGAAGCTTTCTTT. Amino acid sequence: CASSLDGRRMNTEAFF.

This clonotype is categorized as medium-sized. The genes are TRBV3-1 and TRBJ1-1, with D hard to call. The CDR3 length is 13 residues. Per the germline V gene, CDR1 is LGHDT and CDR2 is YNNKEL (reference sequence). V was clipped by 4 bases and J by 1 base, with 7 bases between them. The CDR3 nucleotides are TGTGCCAGCAGCCTACTCGGGAACACTGAAGCTTTCTTT. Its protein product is CASSLLGNTEAFF.

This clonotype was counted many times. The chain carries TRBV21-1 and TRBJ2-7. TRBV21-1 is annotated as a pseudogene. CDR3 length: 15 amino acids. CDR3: CASSRVPVGRNEQYF. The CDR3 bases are TGTGCCAGCAGCAGGGTTCCAGTCGGTCGGAACGAGCAGTACTTC.

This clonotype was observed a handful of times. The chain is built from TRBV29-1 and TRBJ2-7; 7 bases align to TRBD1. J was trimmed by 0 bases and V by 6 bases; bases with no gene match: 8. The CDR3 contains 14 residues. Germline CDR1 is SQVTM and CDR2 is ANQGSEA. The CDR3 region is CSVQGQPSSYEQYF. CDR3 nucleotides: TGCAGCGTCCAGGGACAGCCAAGCTCCTACGAGCAGTACTTC.

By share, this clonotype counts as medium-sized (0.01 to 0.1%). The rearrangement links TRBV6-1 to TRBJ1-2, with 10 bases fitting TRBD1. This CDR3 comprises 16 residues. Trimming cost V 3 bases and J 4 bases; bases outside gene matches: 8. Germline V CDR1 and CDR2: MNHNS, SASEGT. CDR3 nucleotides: TGTGCCAGCAGTGAGGAGACAGGGGGCCAGACCTATGGCTACACCTTC. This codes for CASSEETGGQTYGYTF.

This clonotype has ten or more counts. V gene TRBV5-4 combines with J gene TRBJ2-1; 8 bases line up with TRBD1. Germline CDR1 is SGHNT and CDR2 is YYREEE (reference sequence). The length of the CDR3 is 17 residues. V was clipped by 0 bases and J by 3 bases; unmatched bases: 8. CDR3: CASSLGPGTGLYNEQFF. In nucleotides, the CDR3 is TGTGCCAGCAGCTTGGGCCCCGGGACAGGTCTCTACAATGAGCAGTTCTTC.

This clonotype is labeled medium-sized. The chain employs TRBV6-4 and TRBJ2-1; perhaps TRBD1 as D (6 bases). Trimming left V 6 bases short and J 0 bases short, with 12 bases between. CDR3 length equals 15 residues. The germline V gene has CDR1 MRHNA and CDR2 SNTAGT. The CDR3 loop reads CASSRGDTSYNEQFF. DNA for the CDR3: TGTGCCAGCAGCAGAGGGGACACCTCCTACAATGAGCAGTTCTTC.

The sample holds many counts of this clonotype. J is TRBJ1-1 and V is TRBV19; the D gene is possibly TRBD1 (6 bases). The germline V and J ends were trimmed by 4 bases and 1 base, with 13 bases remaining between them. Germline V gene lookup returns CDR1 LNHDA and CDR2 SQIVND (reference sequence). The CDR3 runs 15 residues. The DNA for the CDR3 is TGTGCCAGTAGTACAAACCCCAGGGGGAACACTGAAGCTTTCTTT. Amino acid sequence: CASSTNPRGNTEAFF.

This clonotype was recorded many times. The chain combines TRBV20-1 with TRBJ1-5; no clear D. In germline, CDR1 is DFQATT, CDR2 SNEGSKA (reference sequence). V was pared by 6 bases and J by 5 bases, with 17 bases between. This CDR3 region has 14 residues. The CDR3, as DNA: TGCAGTGCCTCCGTTGGGTCCCGAGATCAGCCCCAGCATTTT. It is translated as CSASVGSRDQPQHF.

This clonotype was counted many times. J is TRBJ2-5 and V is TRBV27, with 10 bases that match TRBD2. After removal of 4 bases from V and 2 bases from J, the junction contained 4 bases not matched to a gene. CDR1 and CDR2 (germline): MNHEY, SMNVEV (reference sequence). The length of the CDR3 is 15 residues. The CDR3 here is CASSSPTSGQETQYF. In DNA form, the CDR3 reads TGTGCCAGCAGTTCTCCGACTAGCGGGCAAGAGACCCAGTACTTC.

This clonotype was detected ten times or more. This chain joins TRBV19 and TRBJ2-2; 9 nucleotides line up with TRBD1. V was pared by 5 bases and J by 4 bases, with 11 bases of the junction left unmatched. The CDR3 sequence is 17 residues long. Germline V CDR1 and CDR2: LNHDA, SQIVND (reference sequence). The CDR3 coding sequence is TGTGCCAGTAGTCCGAGGCGGGACAGGGCTAGCACCGGGGAGCTGTTTTTT. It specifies CASSPRRDRASTGELFF. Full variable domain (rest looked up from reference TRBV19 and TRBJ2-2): DGGITQSPKYLFRKEGQNVTLSCEQNLNHDAMYWYRQDPGQGLRLIYYSQIVNDFQKGDIAEGYSVSREKKESFPLTVTSAQKNPTAFYLCASSPRRDRASTGELFFGEGSRLTVL.

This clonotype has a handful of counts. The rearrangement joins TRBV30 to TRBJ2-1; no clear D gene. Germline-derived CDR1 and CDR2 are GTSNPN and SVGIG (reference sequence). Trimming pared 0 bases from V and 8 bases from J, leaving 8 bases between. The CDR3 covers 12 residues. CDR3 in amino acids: CAWSVSHHEQFF. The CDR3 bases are TGTGCCTGGAGTGTAAGTCACCATGAGCAGTTCTTC.

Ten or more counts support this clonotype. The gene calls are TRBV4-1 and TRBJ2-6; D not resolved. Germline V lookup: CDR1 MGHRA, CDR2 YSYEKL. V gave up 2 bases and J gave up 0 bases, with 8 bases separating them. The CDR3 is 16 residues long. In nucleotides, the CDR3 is TGCGCCAGCAGCCAAAGAAAGAGCTCTGGGGCCAACGTCCTGACTTTC. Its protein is CASSQRKSSGANVLTF.

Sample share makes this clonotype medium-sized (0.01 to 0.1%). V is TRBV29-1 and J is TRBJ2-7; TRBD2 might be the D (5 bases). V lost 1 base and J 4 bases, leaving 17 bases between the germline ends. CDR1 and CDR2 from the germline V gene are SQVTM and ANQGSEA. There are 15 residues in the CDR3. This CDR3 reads CSVEANSGKEYEQYF. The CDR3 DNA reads TGCAGCGTTGAAGCCAACTCCGGGAAGGAATACGAGCAGTACTTC.

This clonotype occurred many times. The CDR3 loop reads CASSATDDNSPLHF. The CDR3 DNA reads TGTGCCAGCAGCGCGACGGACGATAATTCACCCCTCCACTTT. The V gene is TRBV9, the J gene TRBJ1-6; D remains unclear. V lost 3 bases to trimming and J lost 5 bases, with 9 bases between them. The germline gives CDR1 SGDLS, CDR2 YYNGEE. The CDR3 covers 14 residues.

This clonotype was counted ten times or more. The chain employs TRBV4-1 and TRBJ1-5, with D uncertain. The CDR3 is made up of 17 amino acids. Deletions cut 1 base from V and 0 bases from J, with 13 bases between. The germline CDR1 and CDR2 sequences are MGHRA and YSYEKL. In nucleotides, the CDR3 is TGCGCCAGCAGCCAAGGGGTCGCAGGAACTAGCAATCAGCCCCAGCATTTT. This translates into CASSQGVAGTSNQPQHF.

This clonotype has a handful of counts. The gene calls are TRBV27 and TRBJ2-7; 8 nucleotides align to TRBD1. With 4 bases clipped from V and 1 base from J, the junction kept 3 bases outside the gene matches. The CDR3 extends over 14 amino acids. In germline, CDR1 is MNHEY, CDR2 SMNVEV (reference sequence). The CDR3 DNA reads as TGTGCCAGCAGTTCGCAGGGGGCATCCTACGAGCAGTACTTC. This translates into CASSSQGASYEQYF.

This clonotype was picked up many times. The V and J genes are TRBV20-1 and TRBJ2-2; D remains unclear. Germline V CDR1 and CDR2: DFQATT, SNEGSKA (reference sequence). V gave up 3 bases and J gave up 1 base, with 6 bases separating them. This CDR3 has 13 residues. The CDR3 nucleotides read TGCAGTGCTAGGGAGTTGAACACCGGGGAGCTGTTTTTT. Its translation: CSARELNTGELFF.